This record looks at one TCR beta chain sequence and its context. Measured with immunoSEQ multiplex PCR; TCRdb has only the in-frame clones, and not every one. The sample has hundreds of thousands of clones; 75% to 90% are singletons. This entry is derived from a study of Ad26.COV2.S vaccination and SARS-CoV-2 variants. Study context: Among those in the COV1001 Ad26.COV2.S trial arm was the donor. Administration of Ad26.COV2.S was intramuscular, either once or twice 56 days apart.

Treatment given: approximately 18 received Ad26.COV2.S at low or high dose, single or two shots; 5 received placebo; per-sample allocation not given. Material that was analyzed had been drawn on day 63 after the first vaccine or placebo injection. Based in Boston, the donor was an adult of 18-55 years. As its vector, the vaccine had Ad26, which expressed Wuhan-strain SARS-CoV-2 spike. After removal of 2 bases from V and 5 bases from J, the junction contained 6 bases not matched to a gene. Germline V gives CDR1 SGHTA, CDR2 FQGTGA. The CDR3 length is 15 residues. V is TRBV7-3 and J is TRBJ2-5; 9 positions match TRBD2. The sample was peripheral blood, taken in a trial of Ad26.COV2.S vaccine versus placebo. The clonotype originates from a person between 18 and 65 years old who received the Ad26.COV2.S COVID-19 vaccine or a placebo. The CDR3 DNA reads as TGTGCCAGCAGCTTAGGGGTAGCGGGGGTGGAGACCCAGTACTTC. It specifies CASSLGVAGVETQYF.